Following are 31 T cell receptor beta chains from one sample sequenced in a study of a mutant IDH1 vaccine in newly diagnosed glioma. Time point here: week 23, last vaccination. One vaccine dose held 300 ug of mutant IDH1 20-mer peptide and came with topical imiquimod. Here immunoSEQ multiplex PCR was the method, and the copy in TCRdb shows in-frame clones only, minus some. The sample holds tens of thousands of clones, 82% seen once. These receptors lack a known antigen. Source: PBMCs, taken from a glioma patient whose treatment included an IDH1 peptide vaccine. These receptors came from a man aged 30 to 39 with glioma.

This chain uses TRBV30 with TRBJ2-7; 14 nucleotides line up with TRBD2. Trimming took 3 bases from V and 7 from J; bases not matched to a gene: 8. Per germline, CDR1 GTSNPN and CDR2 SVGIG (reference sequence). This CDR3 comprises 15 residues. CDR3 amino acids: CAWSAPGLAGVEQYF. CDR3 sequence (DNA): TGTGCCTGGAGCGCCCCGGGACTAGCGGGAGTTGAGCAGTACTTC.

CDR3 residues: CACRGGGTAEKLFF. For the CDR3, the DNA is TGTGCCTGCCGAGGTGGGGGGACGGCGGAAAAACTGTTTTTT. V usage is TRBV30 and J usage is TRBJ1-4; weak D call: TRBD1 (5 bases). The CDR3 covers 14 residues. V was shortened by 6 bases and J by 8 bases, with 19 bases between the two germline ends. Germline CDR1 reads GTSNPN; CDR2 reads SVGIG (reference sequence).

This rearrangement joins TRBV5-8 to TRBJ2-7; TRBD2 aligns across 7 bases. From germline, CDR1 is SGHTS and CDR2 YDEGEE. V gave up 0 bases and J gave up 3 bases; unmatched junction bases: 6. This CDR3 has 15 residues. The CDR3 loop is CASSLGTSSVYEQYF. For the CDR3, the DNA is TGTGCCAGCAGCTTGGGGACTAGTTCTGTCTACGAGCAGTACTTC.

The chain links TRBV5-1 to TRBJ2-7; D uncertain. Trimming removed 0 bases from V and 0 bases from J, with 7 bases in between. The CDR3 totals 14 residues. Germline lookup yields CDR1 SGHRS and CDR2 YFSETQ. Here the CDR3 DNA reads TGCGCCAGCAGCTTGGAATGGCCCTCCTACGAGCAGTACTTC. Its translation: CASSLEWPSYEQYF.

The chain is built from TRBV4-2 and TRBJ2-7, with D possibly TRBD2 on 5 matching bases. The CDR3 is 14 residues long. Trimming shortened V by 1 base and J by 3 bases, and 10 bases separated the two germline ends. Germline CDR1 LGHNA, CDR2 YNFKEQ. CDR3 coding DNA: TGTGCCAGCAGCCAAGTGGGCGGACTCTACGAGCAGTACTTC. As protein: CASSQVGGLYEQYF.

CDR3 sequence reads: CASSQGTRSSYNEQFF. The CDR3 coding sequence is TGCGCCAGCAGCCAAGGTACCCGTAGCTCCTACAATGAGCAGTTCTTC. This chain joins TRBV4-1 and TRBJ2-1, with D uncertain. V lost 1 base and J 0 bases, leaving 10 bases between the germline ends. This CDR3 region has 16 residues. Germline lookup yields CDR1 MGHRA and CDR2 YSYEKL.

There are a few counts of this clone. The V gene is TRBV2, the J gene TRBJ1-1; D is possibly TRBD1 (6 bases). The CDR3 has 13 residues. Germline CDR1 reads SNHLY; CDR2 reads FYNNEI. Trimming shortened V by 6 bases and J by 1 base, and 9 bases separated the two germline ends. CDR3: CASRGGANTEAFF. The CDR3 nucleotides are TGTGCCAGCAGGGGGGGGGCGAACACTGAAGCTTTCTTT. Together with reference TRBV2 and TRBJ1-1, the CDR3 gives the full variable domain: EPEVTQTPSHQVTQMGQEVILRCVPISNHLYFYWYRQILGQKVEFLVSFYNNEISEKSEIFDDQFSVERPDGSNFTLKIRSTKLEDSAMYFCASRGGANTEAFFGQGTRLTVV.

The CDR3 DNA follows: TGCGCCAGCAGCCAGGAGGGGGCGGGATATGGCTACACCTTC. Protein product: CASSQEGAGYGYTF. The V call is TRBV4-1, the J call TRBJ1-2; 7 nucleotides align to TRBD1. V lost 3 bases to trimming and J lost 5 bases; unmatched junction nucleotides: 6. CDR1 and CDR2 (germline): MGHRA, YSYEKL. The CDR3 extends over 14 amino acids.

V usage is TRBV5-4 and J usage is TRBJ2-7; 7 positions match TRBD2. After removal of 2 bases from V and 0 bases from J, the junction contained 8 bases not matched to a gene. CDR1 is SGHNT, CDR2 YYREEE, per germline (reference sequence). This CDR3 is built from 16 residues. As DNA, the CDR3 is TGTGCCAGCAGCTTCGGGACCGGGAGGAGCTCCTACGAGCAGTACTTC. The encoded protein is CASSFGTGRSSYEQYF. Combining the CDR3 with reference TRBV5-4 and TRBJ2-7 gives the whole variable domain ETGVTQSPTHLIKTRGQQVTLRCSSQSGHNTVSWYQQALGQGPQFIFQYYREEENGRGNFPPRFSGLQFPNYSSELNVNALELDDSALYLCASSFGTGRSSYEQYFGPGTRLTVT.

The chain has TRBV6-5 and TRBJ2-3; D is undetermined. The CDR3 extends over 14 amino acids. Germline CDR1 MNHEY, CDR2 SVGAGI. Deletions cut 5 bases from V and 2 bases from J, with 11 bases between. For the CDR3, the DNA is TGTGCCAGCAGTAGACATCCACTCACAGATACGCAGTATTTT. Protein product: CASSRHPLTDTQYF.

As DNA, the CDR3 is TGTGCCAGCAGTTACAAGGGAGGAATCGCCAACGTCCTGACTTTC. This translates into CASSYKGGIANVLTF. The rearrangement uses TRBV6-5 and TRBJ2-6; D may be TRBD2 (6 bases). The CDR3 contains 15 residues. CDR1 is MNHEY, CDR2 SVGAGI, per germline. With 2 bases removed from V and 7 bases from J, the gap between germline ends came to 12 bases.

V gene TRBV5-4 combines with J gene TRBJ1-3, with a weak D call TRBD1 (5 bases). Per the germline V gene, CDR1 is SGHNT and CDR2 is YYREEE (reference sequence). Trimming stripped 3 bases from V and 2 bases from J, with 12 bases between. The CDR3 consists of 15 residues. CDR3 amino acids: CASSYRGGTGNTIYF. The CDR3 region has the DNA TGTGCCAGCAGCTATCGCGGGGGAACTGGAAACACCATATATTTT.

V and J are TRBV11-2 and TRBJ2-3; 7 bases align to TRBD2. The germline gives CDR1 SGHAT, CDR2 FQNNGV. Trimming at V came to 5 bases and at J to 0 bases, leaving 8 bases not matched to a gene. The CDR3 contains 16 residues. DNA of the CDR3: TGTGCCAGCAGCACATATAGCGGGCCTAGCACAGATACGCAGTATTTT. Translation gives CASSTYSGPSTDTQYF.

This sequence joins TRBV4-1 and TRBJ1-5; D uncertain. The CDR3 consists of 15 residues. Per the germline V gene, CDR1 is MGHRA and CDR2 is YSYEKL. V was shortened by 2 bases and J by 5 bases, with 13 bases between the two germline ends. CDR3: CASSQKLGEYQPQHF. The CDR3 DNA follows: TGCGCCAGCAGCCAAAAGTTAGGAGAATATCAGCCCCAGCATTTT.

The DNA for the CDR3 is TGTGCCAGCTCAGTTGGACAGGGAAGATATCAGCCCCAGCATTTT. It yields the protein CASSVGQGRYQPQHF. This sequence joins TRBV18 and TRBJ1-5; 8 bases fit TRBD1. This CDR3 contains 15 residues. The J segment lost 5 bases and the V segment lost 5 bases, leaving 8 bases of the junction unmatched. CDR1 KGHSH and CDR2 LQKENI come from the germline V gene.

The genes are TRBV5-1 and TRBJ1-2, with a tentative D call TRBD1 (6 bases). The germline V gene encodes CDR1 SGHRS and CDR2 YFSETQ. CDR3 length: 14 residues. V was pared by 0 bases and J by 13 bases, with 19 bases between. DNA for the CDR3: TGCGCCAGCAGCTTGGAAAAGAGCGCAGGGGCCGTCACCTTC. It is translated as CASSLEKSAGAVTF. The full variable domain, in which reference TRBV5-1 and TRBJ1-2 provide the parts outside the CDR3, is KAGVTQTPRYLIKTRGQQVTLSCSPISGHRSVSWYQQTPGQGLQFLFEYFSETQRNKGNFPGRFSGRQFSNSRSEMNVSTLELGDSALYLCASSLEKSAGAVTFGSGTRLTVV.

The V and J genes are TRBV27 and TRBJ1-1, with 7 nucleotides matching TRBD1. Germline trimming cut 3 bases from V and 5 bases from J; bases unmatched to any gene: 3. The CDR3 extends over 13 amino acids. Per germline, CDR1 MNHEY and CDR2 SMNVEV (reference sequence). The CDR3 loop reads CASSFGTATEAFF. CDR3 nucleotide sequence: TGTGCCAGCAGTTTCGGGACAGCAACTGAAGCTTTCTTT.

This clone was seen only a few times. V is TRBV29-1 and J is TRBJ2-2; 9 bases line up with TRBD1. V was pared by 6 bases and J by 2 bases, with 4 bases of the junction left unmatched. The CDR3 runs 14 residues. CDR1 and CDR2 from the germline V gene are SQVTM and ANQGSEA. CDR3 residues: CSVQGQGNTGELFF. In DNA, the CDR3 is TGCAGCGTGCAGGGACAGGGAAACACCGGGGAGCTGTTTTTT.

V is TRBV6-6 and J is TRBJ2-5; 7 positions agree with TRBD1. Germline V gene sequence: CDR1 MNHNY, CDR2 SVGAGI (reference sequence). V trimming: 5 bases; J trimming: 2 bases; junction bases outside the gene matches: 5. CDR3 length: 14 residues. CDR3 amino acids: CASSDRANQETQYF. The CDR3 nucleotides are TGTGCCAGCAGTGACAGGGCGAATCAAGAGACCCAGTACTTC.

This chain links TRBV11-2 with TRBJ1-1, with TRBD1 matching 11 bases. CDR3 length: 16 amino acids. After removal of 0 bases from V and 7 bases from J, the junction contained 7 bases not matched to a gene. The germline V gene has CDR1 SGHAT and CDR2 FQNNGV. DNA for the CDR3: TGTGCCAGCAGCTTAGATGGGACAGGGGGGTTTGGTGAAGCTTTCTTT. It encodes CASSLDGTGGFGEAFF. Looking up the rest from reference TRBV11-2 and TRBJ1-1 gives the full variable domain: EAGVAQSPRYKIIEKRQSVAFWCNPISGHATLYWYQQILGQGPKLLIQFQNNGVVDDSQLPKDRFSAERLKGVDSTLKIQPAKLEDSAVYLCASSLDGTGGFGEAFFGQGTRLTVV.

This clone was observed a single time. V is TRBV29-1 and J is TRBJ2-1; 10 nucleotides align to TRBD2. This CDR3 has 15 amino acids. The ends lost 2 bases at V and 3 bases at J; junction bases unmatched: 4. The germline gives CDR1 SQVTM, CDR2 ANQGSEA. The CDR3 protein is CSVEFTSGDYNEQFF. CDR3 DNA sequence: TGCAGCGTTGAATTCACTAGCGGGGACTACAATGAGCAGTTCTTC.

This clone was observed a single time. The chain recombines TRBV28 with TRBJ2-1; D is unresolved. Trimming took 8 bases from V and 0 from J, leaving 11 bases between them. CDR1 is MDHEN and CDR2 is SYDVKM in the germline V gene. The CDR3 length is 14 residues. CDR3 sequence reads: CASLGFSSYNEQFF. The CDR3 DNA is TGTGCCAGCTTGGGTTTTAGCTCCTACAATGAGCAGTTCTTC.

The chain has TRBV6-1 and TRBJ2-7; maybe TRBD2 (6 bases). V was clipped by 5 bases and J by 9 bases, with 8 bases between them. The V gene's germline CDR1 is MNHNS and CDR2 SASEGT. The CDR3 has 10 amino acids. The CDR3, as DNA: TGTGCCAGCAGTCTAGCGTTGCAGTACTTC. Protein product: CASSLALQYF.

This rearrangement joins TRBV27 to TRBJ2-7; a possible D gene is TRBD2 (6 bases). Germline values: CDR1 MNHEY, CDR2 SMNVEV (reference sequence). The CDR3 length is 21 residues. V dropped 2 bases and J dropped 0 bases, with 29 bases sitting between them. The DNA of the CDR3 is TGTGCCAGCAGTTTACTTAGCAGTCGCGACATCTTTAGCGGATACTCCTACGAGCAGTACTTC. Its translation is CASSLLSSRDIFSGYSYEQYF.

The chain carries TRBV5-4 and TRBJ1-1; D is unresolved. CDR1 SGHNT and CDR2 YYREEE come from the germline V gene (reference sequence). The V and J ends lost 4 bases and 1 base respectively, with 2 bases between them. The CDR3 is 11 residues long. The CDR3 loop reads CASSRNTEAFF. The CDR3 DNA follows: TGTGCCAGCAGCAGGAACACTGAAGCTTTCTTT.

The chain recombines TRBV4-1 with TRBJ1-1; D unclear. The CDR3 length is 14 residues. Germline-derived CDR1 and CDR2 are MGHRA and YSYEKL. V was shortened by 0 bases and J by 1 base, with 6 bases between the two germline ends. The CDR3 sequence: CASSQDDWNTEAFF. In DNA form, the CDR3 reads TGCGCCAGCAGCCAAGATGACTGGAACACTGAAGCTTTCTTT.

The chain uses TRBV9 and TRBJ2-1; 13 bases are shared with TRBD2. V was pared by 2 bases and J by 3 bases, with 20 bases of the junction left unmatched. This CDR3 has 22 residues. Germline V lookup: CDR1 SGDLS, CDR2 YYNGEE. The DNA for the CDR3 is TGTGCCAGCAGCGTGGGCCATCTCGGGACTAGCGGGACCCTAGGCCTCTACAATGAGCAGTTCTTC. Translated: CASSVGHLGTSGTLGLYNEQFF.

The chain links TRBV5-1 to TRBJ2-7, with D tentatively TRBD2 (5 bases). The CDR3 contains 12 residues. The V end was cut by 4 bases, the J end by 2 bases, with 7 bases between. Germline CDR1 reads SGHRS; CDR2 reads YFSETQ. CDR3 sequence reads: CASSPEAYEQYF. The CDR3 DNA sequence: TGCGCCAGCAGCCCGGAGGCCTACGAGCAGTACTTC.

The V call is TRBV19, the J call TRBJ1-3; D ambiguous. The CDR3 consists of 14 residues. V shed 10 bases and J shed 4 bases, with 17 bases lying between them. In germline, CDR1 is LNHDA, CDR2 SQIVND (reference sequence). The CDR3 DNA reads as TGTGCCACCGGGAACTGGAGACCCGGAAACACCATATATTTT. Translated, it gives CATGNWRPGNTIYF.

This clone was counted between two and nine times. The CDR3 nucleotides read TGTGCCAGCAGCCCGAACGCAGGGAGCAAATCTCAGCCCCAGCATTTT. This gives the protein CASSPNAGSKSQPQHF. This chain joins TRBV5-6 and TRBJ1-5; perhaps TRBD1 as D (5 bases). This CDR3 is 16 amino acids long. V gave up 4 bases and J gave up 6 bases, with 20 bases separating them. Germline V gene sequence: CDR1 SGHDT, CDR2 YYEEEE. The variable domain in full, with the rest retrieved from reference TRBV5-6 and TRBJ1-5, is DAGVTQSPTHLIKTRGQQVTLRCSPKSGHDTVSWYQQALGQGPQFIFQYYEEEERQRGNFPDRFSGHQFPNYSSELNVNALLLGDSALYLCASSPNAGSKSQPQHFGDGTRLSIL.

This clone came up a few times. The CDR3 coding sequence is TGTGCCAGCAGCTCCGGGACGGGGAACACTGAAGCTTTCTTT. This codes for CASSSGTGNTEAFF. The chain carries TRBV5-4 and TRBJ1-1, with D perhaps TRBD1 (5 bases). The CDR3 extends over 14 amino acids. Deletions cut 3 bases from V and 1 base from J, with 10 bases between. Germline V gives CDR1 SGHNT, CDR2 YYREEE (reference sequence).